Following are 32 T cell receptor beta chains from one sample sequenced in a study of cytomegalovirus exposure and HLA in healthy donors (dated by TCRdb to the late 2010s). Library creation used the immunoSEQ multiplex PCR assay. The multiplex PCR relied on a mix of 60 forward primers for TCR Vbeta segments and 13 reverse primers for TCR Jbeta segments. TCRdb mirrors the immuneACCESS table, restricted to in-frame sequences. Some clones are absent from its copies; in checked studies, under half trace to an unresolved V gene, and the reason for the others is unknown. This sample has a few hundred thousand clones in its table, and roughly 80% of those were observed once. 2.9% of the sample rests with the top ten. Sequenced input: PBMCs. The source of these receptors is a man aged 30 to 45 in good health and CMV-seronegative.

The chain couples TRBV5-1 to TRBJ2-1; TRBD1 agrees at 10 bases. Germline V gene sequence: CDR1 SGHRS, CDR2 YFSETQ. With V trimmed by 2 bases and J by 8 bases, 7 bases remained unmatched. CDR3 length: 15 amino acids. The CDR3 is CASSLPGTGAHEQFF. The CDR3 coding sequence is TGCGCCAGCAGCTTACCCGGGACAGGGGCCCATGAGCAGTTCTTC.

The chain couples TRBV29-1 to TRBJ1-1, with TRBD1 matching over 8 bases. The CDR3 is 13 amino acids. V lost 8 bases to trimming and J lost 4 bases; unmatched junction nucleotides: 9. Germline loops: CDR1 SQVTM, CDR2 ANQGSEA. DNA for the CDR3: TGCAGCATACTCAGGGGGCCCGGCACTGAAGCTTTCTTT. Translated, it gives CSILRGPGTEAFF.

The V call is TRBV19, the J call TRBJ2-2; TRBD2 agrees at 7 bases. The CDR3 runs to 15 residues. The V gene's germline CDR1 is LNHDA and CDR2 SQIVND (reference sequence). The V segment lost 8 bases and the J segment 5 bases; nucleotides outside the gene matches: 11. This CDR3 reads CASGSGGGSTGELFF. As DNA, the CDR3 is TGTGCCAGTGGGAGTGGGGGGGGGTCTACCGGGGAGCTGTTTTTT.

The gene calls are TRBV4-1 and TRBJ2-7; TRBD1 aligns across 9 bases. V trimming: 4 bases; J trimming: 4 bases; junction bases outside the gene matches: 5. Germline V gene sequence: CDR1 MGHRA, CDR2 YSYEKL. CDR3 size: 14 residues. Here the CDR3 DNA reads TGCGCCAGCAGCCGGGGACAGGGCGTTTACGAGCAGTACTTC. It translates to CASSRGQGVYEQYF.

The chain joins TRBV9 to TRBJ1-2, with a weak D call TRBD1 (6 bases). CDR3 length: 14 residues. The V and J ends lost 4 bases and 5 bases respectively, with 15 bases between them. The V gene's germline CDR1 is SGDLS and CDR2 YYNGEE. The CDR3 region is CASSPRGQRYGYTF. DNA for the CDR3: TGTGCCAGCAGCCCGAGGGGACAAAGATATGGCTACACCTTC.

In this sample, this clone turned up once. This chain joins TRBV7-9 and TRBJ2-7, with 10 bases lining up with TRBD1. The CDR3 has 14 amino acids. V lost 3 bases, J lost 6 bases, and 5 bases stayed unmatched. The V gene's germline CDR1 is SEHNR and CDR2 FQNEAQ (reference sequence). CDR3 nucleotides: TGTGCCAGCAGCTTGGGACAGGGGTTGAGCGAGCAGTACTTC. It yields the protein CASSLGQGLSEQYF.

This clone was counted between two and nine times. This chain connects TRBV5-4 to TRBJ2-3; possible D gene TRBD2, 5 bases. Germline V gene data show CDR1 as SGHNT and CDR2 as YYREEE (reference sequence). The CDR3 spans 12 residues. V lost 3 bases to trimming and J lost 7 bases, with 9 bases between them. CDR3 bases: TGTGCCAGCAGCTCCGGACTCAATACGCAGTATTTT. This encodes CASSSGLNTQYF. Filled out from reference TRBV5-4 and TRBJ2-3, the complete variable domain reads ETGVTQSPTHLIKTRGQQVTLRCSSQSGHNTVSWYQQALGQGPQFIFQYYREEENGRGNFPPRFSGLQFPNYSSELNVNALELDDSALYLCASSSGLNTQYFGPGTRLTVL.

The V and J genes are TRBV5-1 and TRBJ1-2, with 7 bases that match TRBD1. The CDR3 sequence is 14 residues long. CDR1 SGHRS and CDR2 YFSETQ come from the germline V gene. V gave up 0 bases and J gave up 8 bases; unmatched junction bases: 7. The CDR3 spells CASSLADRARGYTF. CDR3 DNA: TGCGCCAGCAGCTTGGCAGACAGGGCTAGAGGCTACACCTTC.

The rearrangement uses TRBV21-1 and TRBJ2-5; the table calls TRBD1, which could not be checked here. TRBV21-1 is shown as a pseudogene. The CDR3 contains 19 residues. CDR3 sequence reads: CASSKAGTGSGLNLETQYF. The CDR3 region has the DNA TGTGCCAGCAGCAAAGCAGGGACAGGGTCTGGTCTAAACTTGGAGACCCAGTACTTC.

The chain has TRBV5-1 and TRBJ2-3, with 10 bases fitting TRBD1. Germline CDR1 is SGHRS and CDR2 is YFSETQ. The CDR3 runs 15 residues. The J segment lost 6 bases and the V segment lost 9 bases, leaving 13 bases of the junction unmatched. The CDR3 protein is CANSLTGGLLDTQYF. CDR3 nucleotides: TGCGCCAACTCCCTGACAGGGGGCTTATTGGATACGCAGTATTTT. The full variable domain, rest sourced from reference TRBV5-1 and TRBJ2-3, is KAGVTQTPRYLIKTRGQQVTLSCSPISGHRSVSWYQQTPGQGLQFLFEYFSETQRNKGNFPGRFSGRQFSNSRSEMNVSTLELGDSALYLCANSLTGGLLDTQYFGPGTRLTVL.

On this clone: The junction departs from the called germline gene at one end, perhaps through a read error. The chain employs TRBV7-7 and TRBJ2-2, with 13 nucleotides matching TRBD2. The length of the CDR3 is 17 residues. From germline, CDR1 is SSHAT and CDR2 FNYEAQ (reference sequence). CDR3 residues: CASSLTSGGAYTGELFF. The CDR3 DNA follows: TGTGCTAGCAGCTTAACTAGCGGGGGGGCGTACACCGGGGAGCTGTTTTTT.

CDR3 sequence: CASSFGGLHYEQYF. In nucleotides, the CDR3 is TGTGCCAGCAGTTTCGGAGGTCTTCACTACGAGCAGTACTTC. The chain has TRBV5-8 and TRBJ2-7; D may be TRBD2 (5 bases). Trimming stripped 5 bases from V and 3 bases from J, with 15 bases between. Germline loops: CDR1 SGHTS, CDR2 YDEGEE. The CDR3 sequence is 14 residues long.

This clone has a single count. This chain connects TRBV21-1 to TRBJ1-5; the listed D gene, TRBD1, was not tested against the DNA. TRBV21-1 is a pseudogene locus. The CDR3 covers 17 residues. The CDR3 reads CASSNSSRQGKNQPQHF. DNA for the CDR3: TGTGCCAGCAGCAATTCCTCTCGACAGGGCAAGAATCAGCCCCAGCATTTT.

The chain uses TRBV9 and TRBJ2-4; D is possibly TRBD2 (5 bases). The CDR3 contains 12 residues. With 0 bases removed from V and 9 bases from J, the gap between germline ends came to 7 bases. Germline V gene lookup returns CDR1 SGDLS and CDR2 YYNGEE. The CDR3 sequence is CASSVDEGIQYF. The CDR3 coding sequence is TGTGCCAGCAGCGTAGATGAGGGCATTCAGTACTTC.

V gene TRBV5-1 combines with J gene TRBJ1-2; D not certain. Trimming pared 3 bases from V and 3 bases from J, leaving 12 bases between. This CDR3 region has 14 residues. The V gene's germline CDR1 is SGHRS and CDR2 YFSETQ. The CDR3 loop reads CASSSGSSYYGYTF. The CDR3 nucleotides are TGCGCCAGCAGCTCGGGTTCGTCGTACTATGGCTACACCTTC. Looking up the rest from reference TRBV5-1 and TRBJ1-2 gives the full variable domain: KAGVTQTPRYLIKTRGQQVTLSCSPISGHRSVSWYQQTPGQGLQFLFEYFSETQRNKGNFPGRFSGRQFSNSRSEMNVSTLELGDSALYLCASSSGSSYYGYTFGSGTRLTVV.

The chain couples TRBV7-2 to TRBJ2-7; 7 nucleotides match TRBD1. V was clipped by 1 base and J by 2 bases; unmatched bases: 2. In germline, CDR1 is SGHTA, CDR2 FQGNSA. The CDR3 is made up of 14 amino acids. The CDR3: CASSLEGQTYEQYF. The CDR3, as DNA: TGTGCCAGCAGCTTAGAGGGACAGACCTACGAGCAGTACTTC.

The rearrangement joins TRBV28 to TRBJ2-5, with 7 bases identical to TRBD1. The J call may be in error: the DNA end matches TRBJ2-7 better. The CDR3 spans 15 residues. CDR1 and CDR2 (germline): MDHEN, SYDVKM. The CDR3 is CASSRSGGTAYEQYF. Here the CDR3 DNA reads TGTGCCAGCAGTCGATCAGGGGGAACCGCCTACGAGCAGTACTTC.

V gene TRBV6-5 combines with J gene TRBJ2-7; weak D call: TRBD1 (6 bases). Germline V gene lookup returns CDR1 MNHEY and CDR2 SVGAGI. The CDR3 extends over 16 amino acids. Trimming pared 4 bases from V and 6 bases from J, leaving 22 bases between. CDR3 nucleotide sequence: TGTGCCAGCAGTTTTTACCGACAGGTTTCCGCGGCCGAGCAGTACTTC. It is translated as CASSFYRQVSAAEQYF.

The chain has TRBV19 and TRBJ1-5, with 9 positions matching TRBD1. The CDR3 consists of 16 residues. The germline CDR1 and CDR2 sequences are LNHDA and SQIVND (reference sequence). Losses at the gene ends were 2 bases for V and 1 base for J; bases not matched to a gene: 3. CDR3 sequence: CASSIKGTGSNQPQHF. DNA of the CDR3: TGTGCCAGTAGTATAAAAGGGACAGGGAGCAATCAGCCCCAGCATTTT.

CDR3 sequence reads: CASSEASNSYEQYF. CDR3 nucleotides: TGTGCCAGCAGTGAAGCGTCTAACTCCTACGAGCAGTACTTC. The rearrangement links TRBV6-1 to TRBJ2-7; no clear D gene. Germline V gene sequence: CDR1 MNHNS, CDR2 SASEGT. The CDR3 sequence is 14 residues long. The V end was cut by 0 bases, the J end by 0 bases, with 6 bases between.

The rearrangement links TRBV27 to TRBJ1-1; D uncertain. The CDR3 has 12 amino acids. V lost 6 bases, J lost 7 bases, and 12 bases lay in between. The germline V gene encodes CDR1 MNHEY and CDR2 SMNVEV (reference sequence). For the CDR3, the DNA is TGTGCCAGCAGCTCAGGAAGTCTTGAAGCTTTCTTT. Protein sequence: CASSSGSLEAFF.

The chain joins TRBV5-1 to TRBJ2-7, with 7 bases fitting TRBD1. Germline V gene sequence: CDR1 SGHRS, CDR2 YFSETQ. With 2 bases clipped from V and 4 bases from J, the junction kept 9 bases outside the gene matches. The CDR3 runs to 15 residues. CDR3 sequence reads: CASSFRQGTSYEQYF. CDR3 DNA: TGCGCCAGCAGCTTCCGACAGGGCACCTCGTACGAGCAGTACTTC.

The chain couples TRBV6-5 to TRBJ1-6; 9 bases line up with TRBD1. Losses at the gene ends were 0 bases for V and 7 bases for J; bases not matched to a gene: 4. Germline CDR1 is MNHEY and CDR2 is SVGAGI. This CDR3 has 16 amino acids. The CDR3 loop reads CASSYSGQGSNSPLHF. The CDR3 nucleotides are TGTGCCAGCAGTTACTCGGGACAGGGATCCAATTCACCCCTCCACTTT.

This chain joins TRBV6-5 and TRBJ2-7; possibly TRBD1 for D (6 bases). CDR3 length: 15 amino acids. V was cut by 6 bases and J by 7 bases, with 22 bases left in between. The V gene's germline CDR1 is MNHEY and CDR2 SVGAGI. The CDR3 is CASRPGHGKKGEQYF. As DNA, the CDR3 is TGTGCCAGCAGGCCGGGACACGGTAAAAAGGGGGAGCAGTACTTC.

The chain employs TRBV7-2 and TRBJ2-3; D is unclear. CDR1 is SGHTA and CDR2 is FQGNSA in the germline V gene. Trimming cost V 2 bases and J 6 bases, with 12 bases left between them. There are 14 residues in the CDR3. CDR3 DNA: TGTGCCAGCAGCTTATCGCAGGCCAGGGATACGCAGTATTTT. Translated, it gives CASSLSQARDTQYF.

V is TRBV28 and J is TRBJ1-4; possibly TRBD1 for D (6 bases). Germline CDR1 reads MDHEN; CDR2 reads SYDVKM. V lost 2 bases and J lost 5, with 15 bases in between. The CDR3 is made up of 16 amino acids. CDR3 nucleotides: TGTGCCAGCAGTTTACTGGGGGCCCTACGGAATGAAAAACTGTTTTTT. As protein: CASSLLGALRNEKLFF.

This clone was observed once. V gene TRBV7-9 combines with J gene TRBJ1-1, with 10 bases that match TRBD1. This CDR3 comprises 14 residues. V was clipped by 5 bases and J by 6 bases; unmatched bases: 6. Germline V gene sequence: CDR1 SEHNR, CDR2 FQNEAQ (reference sequence). CDR3 residues: CASSPSGTGAEAFF. CDR3 in DNA: TGTGCCAGCAGCCCCTCCGGGACAGGGGCTGAAGCTTTCTTT.

This clone was detected a few times. The chain employs TRBV27 and TRBJ2-7, with 9 bases fitting TRBD2. Germline trimming cut 3 bases from V and 2 bases from J; bases unmatched to any gene: 8. Per the germline V gene, CDR1 is MNHEY and CDR2 is SMNVEV (reference sequence). The length of the CDR3 is 16 residues. In DNA, the CDR3 is TGTGCCAGCAGTTTTTTGGGAGCGGGGGGTGCCTACGAGCAGTACTTC. Amino acids: CASSFLGAGGAYEQYF.

There are a few counts of this clone. The chain couples TRBV2 to TRBJ1-5; a weak D match, TRBD1 (6 bases). CDR3 length equals 16 residues. Germline assignment: CDR1 SNHLY and CDR2 FYNNEI. Between the trimmed V and J ends, which lost 6 bases and 1 base, there was a span of 16 bases. CDR3 nucleotides: TGTGCCAGCAGCGCGCGATCTGGACAGAGCAATCAGCCCCAGCATTTT. This sequence encodes CASSARSGQSNQPQHF.

V and J are TRBV4-1 and TRBJ1-2; TRBD1 aligns across 7 bases. The germline V gene has CDR1 MGHRA and CDR2 YSYEKL. The J segment lost 4 bases and the V segment lost 1 base, leaving 3 bases of the junction unmatched. The CDR3 covers 14 residues. The CDR3 spells CASSQAGTAYGYTF. DNA for the CDR3: TGCGCCAGCAGCCAAGCCGGGACAGCCTATGGCTACACCTTC.

This chain connects TRBV11-2 to TRBJ1-4; D might be TRBD1 (6 bases). V was clipped by 7 bases and J by 4 bases, with 16 bases between them. CDR1 and CDR2 from the germline V gene are SGHAT and FQNNGV. CDR3 size: 15 residues. Written as DNA, the CDR3 is TGTGCCAGCACCCAGGGGCTAAGGGGTAATGAAAAACTGTTTTTT. It codes for CASTQGLRGNEKLFF.

V is TRBV7-8 and J is TRBJ1-4; no definite D call. This CDR3 is 12 amino acids long. The germline V gene has CDR1 SGHVS and CDR2 FQNEAQ. Trimming left V 5 bases short and J 8 bases short, with 9 bases between. The CDR3 loop is CASSQRGEKLFF. CDR3 nucleotide sequence: TGTGCCAGCAGCCAGCGTGGGGAAAAACTGTTTTTT.